This TCR beta chain comes out of a study of PD-1 blockade in classical Hodgkin lymphoma (dated by TCRdb to about 2020). Study-wide context: Nivolumab dosing was 3 mg/kg intravenously every 2 weeks, continuing until either disease progression or unacceptable toxicity. To define a peripheral blood immune signature of response to PD-1 blockade in classical Hodgkin lymphoma, the study combined TCR beta sequencing with CyTOF.

Genomic DNA was extracted with the Qiagen DNeasy kit from unsorted PBMCs and from negatively selected CD4+ and CD8+ fractions. TCR beta CDR3 regions were amplified by immunoSEQ multiplex PCR using primers annealing to V and J segments. A synthetic immune receptor repertoire was used to minimize amplification bias, and any residual bias was removed computationally once sequencing was done. In the original analysis: Repertoire diversity was quantified as the Shannon entropy index using custom Python scripts. The unsorted, CD4+ and CD8+ repertoires were each analyzed separately, with the exception of combined analyses, where CD4+ and CD8+ sequences were merged in silico. A clone was considered expanded if an increase in frequency of at least 2-fold after treatment relative to C1D1 was found, and a pseudocount of 0.5 was applied to clones undetected at baseline. Singleton clones were defined as clones with 0 or 1 copy at C1D1, and non-singleton clones were defined as clones with 2 or more copies. By matching protein sequences in sorted samples from the same patient, clones expanded in unsorted samples were annotated as CD4+, CD8+ or unknown. Wilcoxon tests on paired samples were used to test diversity changes from C1D1 to C4D1. Here the immuneACCESS table is served through TCRdb, limited to in-frame sequences with V and J called. Missing clones are a known gap in these copies; in checked studies unresolved V genes cover under half, and the rest lacks a known reason. Clone size and the V and J calls come from that table; the DNA yielded D and trimming. The sample table contains 40,000 to 60,000 clones; only one count was recorded for approximately 70% of them. The ten largest clones represent about 15% of the sample.

Concerning this clone itself: Its antigen remains undetermined. Qualities for individual bases were not recorded, and no much larger clone is one base off.

V loses 0 bases of germline sequence and J loses 1 base, and the interval between the two ends is 13 bases. CDR1 and CDR2, per the germline V gene, are SGHTA and FQGNSA. The CDR3, cysteine through phenylalanine, is 16 amino acids long. Just the 48-base CDR3 DNA is kept, in frame starting at base 1. The time point label here, explained by the study, means: cycle 2 day 1 (C2D1) of nivolumab. Every trial patient had relapsed following autologous stem cell transplantation, and prior brentuximab vedotin exposure was what differed among cohorts A, B and C. A total of around 59 patients with relapsed/refractory classical Hodgkin lymphoma made up the trial cohort, and each patient's best overall response was complete response, partial response or progressive disease. Trial patients were treated with single-agent nivolumab in the multi-cohort phase II CheckMate 205 trial. Best overall response was determined by an independent review committee according to the 2007 International Working Group response criteria. Trial PBMCs were collected just before the start of nivolumab (C1D1) and during therapy at cycle 2 day 1 and cycle 4 day 1. After peripheral blood was drawn into 8 mL Vacutainer Cell Preparation Tubes, PBMCs were isolated by centrifugation and then cryopreserved.

The full study reports these points: Baseline TCR diversity was reported to be lower in newly diagnosed patients than in healthy donors, and even lower in relapsed/refractory patients. CD4+ but not CD8+ TCR diversity rose significantly by C4D1 (p=0.0027 vs p=0.16), most apparent in complete responders (p=0.02). Diversity was lower in patients who began nivolumab less than 1 year after ASCT, so these patients were left out of later analyses to avoid confounding by immune reconstitution. The study was restricted to a single clinical trial cohort, and the causes of repertoire differences, possibly disease activity or prior therapy, were left undefined. Trial patients with a complete response had baseline diversity similar to that of newly diagnosed patients, while partial responders and progressors had significantly lower diversity.

Sequenced here: peripheral blood mononuclear cells (PBMCs), sampled before the second cycle of nivolumab. This chain is built from TRBV7-2 and TRBJ2-7; matching of 6 bases hints at TRBD2 as the D gene. The receptor was derived from a human donor with classical Hodgkin lymphoma. The DNA sequence reads TGTGCCAGCAGCTTAGCGCTCGGGCGGGATTCCTACGAGCAGTACTTC. Its translation reads: CASSLALGRDSYEQYF.